The following is a T cell receptor beta chain sequence with its context. What it recognizes is unknown. PCR employed 60 Vbeta and 13 Jbeta primers. TCRdb keeps only in-frame clones here, not all; method: immunoSEQ multiplex PCR. The table lists a few hundred thousand clones, roughly two thirds of them singletons. This CDR3 has 16 residues. V trimming: 2 bases; J trimming: 3 bases; junction bases outside the gene matches: 5. Germline CDR1 and CDR2: SEHNR and FQNEAQ (reference sequence). The sample is drawn from a study of cytomegalovirus exposure and HLA in healthy donors. Study in general: There were 70 million to 95 million unique TCRs (from HLA-typed donors) in an early data release. Study-wide results and caveats: In vitro confirmation showed a few CMV-associated chains to be CMV antigen specific. It was likely that a cluster of highly shared sequence variants was a sequencing artifact. Sequencing depth across donors, presence/absence analyses assumed, was roughly uniform.

The rearrangement uses TRBV7-9 and TRBJ2-1; 9 bases match TRBD2. The receptor was derived from a female donor in good health and CMV-seronegative. The sample consisted of PBMCs. CDR3 sequence: CASSLWRTSDYNEQFF. For the CDR3, the DNA is TGTGCCAGCAGCTTATGGAGGACTAGCGACTACAATGAGCAGTTCTTC.